The rows below give T cell receptor beta chains drawn from one sample of a study of metastatic and nonmetastatic thyroid tumors. TCRdb reprocessed the PCR reads using MiXCR. The sample holds about 22,000 clones; roughly 18% are singletons and the top ten take 2.7%. The sample consisted of adjacent normal tissue. Every receptor here comes from a male donor with papillary thyroid cancer or a benign thyroid nodule (not recorded which). Some clones in this sample may be carry-over from other donors' samples. Each CDR3 is given with its conserved first and last residue. D genes are given only for firm matches. Size is stated for part of the rows, as once, few or many counts, or as a class when the clone is expanded.

J gene | clone size | V gene | D gene | CDR3 protein | CDR3 DNA
TRBJ1-1 | many | TRBV15 | - | CATTRARNTEAFF | TGTGCCACCACCAGGGCGAGGAACACTGAAGCTTTCTTT
TRBJ1-1 | medium-sized | TRBV11-2 | - | CASSLGDTEAFF | TGTGCCAGCAGCTTAGGGGATACTGAAGCTTTCTTT
TRBJ2-5 | many | TRBV13 | - | CASSPVWPTGETQYF | TGTGCCAGCAGCCCTGTCTGGCCAACTGGAGAGACCCAGTACTTC
TRBJ2-1 | many | TRBV6-1 | TRBD2 | CAITAGLGGYNEQFF | TGTGCCATCACGGCGGGACTAGGTGGTTACAATGAGCAGTTCTTC
TRBJ2-5 | many | TRBV10-2 | TRBD2 | CASSEGLAGGKTQYF | TGCGCCAGCAGTGAGGGGCTAGCGGGGGGGAAGACCCAGTACTTC
TRBJ2-1 | many | TRBV20-1 | TRBD2 | CSARTGLAGGRSYNEQFF | TGCAGTGCTAGAACGGGACTAGCGGGGGGGCGGTCCTACAATGAGCAGTTCTTC
TRBJ2-6 | many | TRBV9 | - | CASSPSEKAGANVLTF | TGTGCCAGCAGCCCTAGCGAAAAGGCTGGGGCCAACGTCCTGACTTTC
TRBJ2-7 | few | TRBV6-1 | - | CSSSNIYEQYF | TGTTCCAGCAGTAACATCTACGAGCAGTACTTC
TRBJ2-1 | few | TRBV12-3/TRBV12-4 | TRBD2 | CASMPTGTSGEKEQFF | TGTGCCAGCATGCCTACCGGGACTAGCGGGGAGAAGGAGCAGTTCTTC
TRBJ1-2 | - | TRBV19 | - | CASSRTECYGYSF | TGTGCCAGTAGTAGGACGGAATGCTATGGCTACAGCTTC
TRBJ2-7 | - | TRBV2 | - | CASSDGRVLPGDQYF | TGTGCCAGCAGTGACGGAAGGGTCCTCCCGGGCGATCAGTACTTC
TRBJ1-5 | medium-sized | TRBV27 | TRBD1 | CASSKTTGSNQPQHF | TGTGCCAGCAGTAAAACGACAGGGTCGAACCAGCCCCAGCATTTT
TRBJ1-6 | many | TRBV30 | - | CAWSVLNNSPLHF | TGTGCCTGGAGTGTATTAAATAATTCACCCCTCCACTTT
TRBJ1-1 | medium-sized | TRBV12-3/TRBV12-4 | - | CASSSGSQGSTEAFF | TGTGCCAGCAGTTCGGGTTCTCAGGGGAGCACTGAAGCTTTCTTT
TRBJ1-5 | many | TRBV19 | - | CASHVGTPQQPQHF | TGTGCCAGTCACGTCGGGACCCCGCAACAGCCCCAGCATTTT
TRBJ2-4 | many | TRBV7-9 | TRBD2 | CASSRMGLAEAKNIQYF | TGTGCCAGCAGCCGAATGGGACTAGCGGAAGCCAAAAACATTCAGTACTTC
TRBJ2-5 | - | TRBV24-1 | - | CATKDRYQETQYF | TGTGCCACCAAAGACCGCTATCAAGAGACCCAGTACTTC